Given below is one T cell receptor (beta chain) in context. The target antigen is unknown. CD45RO-negative CD8 cells positively selected for CCR7 made up the naive population, which excluded terminally differentiated effector memory CD45RA+ cells. Germline loops: CDR1 SEHNR, CDR2 FQNEAQ (reference sequence). Trimming left V 5 bases short and J 0 bases short, with 17 bases between. The CDR3 contains 17 residues. This record belongs to a study of shared clonotypes between healthy human individuals. Broader study findings: Even with large depth, rarefaction showed that sorted-subset sequencing was incomplete. The sharing of about 5% of naive CD4 clonotypes was seen across a handful of donors.

Using immunoSEQ multiplex PCR, the repertoire was profiled, and TCRdb retains in-frame clones only, with some absent. The data contain more than 2 million clones, about 95% of them singletons. Sequences were obtained from naive CD8+ T cells sorted from blood. The receptor's source is a man aged 18 to 30 in good health. J is TRBJ2-4 and V is TRBV7-9, with D unresolved. In nucleotides, the CDR3 is TGTGCCAGCAGCGGAACGACACCAAACATAGCCAAAAACATTCAGTACTTC. It encodes CASSGTTPNIAKNIQYF.